The text below deals with one T cell receptor (beta chain). Its matching antigen is unknown. These data are taken from a study of cytomegalovirus exposure and HLA in healthy donors. The study, taken as a whole, reports: For TCR beta chains, V- and J-gene trimming was later linked to a missense DCLRE1C variant. There were some V segments, including TRBV6-2 and TRBV6-3, excluded as indistinguishable. With high specificity and sensitivity, the classifier reportedly diagnosed cytomegalovirus status.

J gave up 8 bases and V 4 bases, and 6 bases lay outside the gene matches. CDR3 length: 15 residues. The germline V gene encodes CDR1 MDHEN and CDR2 SYDVKM. Nominally healthy donors were sampled, though unrecorded immune exposures were likely. In the PCR, 60 Vbeta and 13 Jbeta primers were used. Profiled with immunoSEQ multiplex PCR; TCRdb holds only in-frame clones, not every one. The table lists about 140,000 clones, around three quarters of them singletons, with about 6.8% in the top ten. The V gene is TRBV28, the J gene TRBJ1-4; 11 bases line up with TRBD1. Sequencing was done on a sample of PBMCs. The receptor's source is a man aged 40-50 years in good health and CMV-seropositive. DNA for the CDR3: TGTGCCAGCAGTTATCGGGACAGGGGGAGGGAAAAACTGTTTTTT. Its translation is CASSYRDRGREKLFF.